The rows below give T cell receptor beta chains drawn from one sample of a study of cytomegalovirus exposure and HLA in healthy donors. The method was immunoSEQ multiplex PCR; TCRdb's version includes in-frame clones alone and lacks a portion of them. Among around 150,000 clones, about 60% were seen once, and the ten largest hold about 7.1%. The sequencing input was PBMCs. These receptors were obtained from a woman in her sixties in good health and CMV-seropositive. The conserved cysteine and the conserved F or W are not part of the CDR3 here. The D gene is left open where the match is weak.

V	J	D	CDR3
TRBV7-6	TRBJ1-4	-	ASSLWDSATNEKLF
TRBV30	TRBJ1-2	TRBD1	AWRSRGIGQGASNYGYT
TRBV6-1	TRBJ2-6	-	ASSERGDRSSGANVLT
TRBV9	TRBJ1-4	TRBD1	ASSVGRTGTDEKLF
TRBV28	TRBJ2-1	-	ASSQLGGVEQF
TRBV7-2	TRBJ1-2	TRBD1	ASSLGQGAVGYT
TRBV27	TRBJ2-2	-	ATKSEGLSPGELF
TRBV7-2	TRBJ2-1	TRBD2	ASSLGGPSGRSYNEQF
TRBV9	TRBJ1-3	-	ASSRSQGTIY
TRBV6-5	TRBJ2-3	TRBD2	ASGLLAGNTDTQY
TRBV28	TRBJ2-2	TRBD1	ASSLWTGFSGELF
TRBV5-1	TRBJ2-7	-	ASSLSTGGAYEQY
TRBV28	TRBJ2-7	TRBD2	ASSPLAESSYEQY
TRBV11-2	TRBJ2-7	TRBD1	ASSLVQGATYEQY